These 18 T cell receptor beta chains were sequenced from one sample in a study of blood T cell repertoires in COVID-19. Generated by immunoSEQ multiplex PCR, the TCRdb table keeps only in-frame clones and is missing some. The sample gives roughly 95,000 clones, around 81% of which show up once; roughly 4.1% is in the top ten. The specimen was peripheral blood. These receptor sequences come from a man between 60 and 75 years old with acute or convalescent COVID-19.

The rearrangement joins TRBV19 to TRBJ1-2; 11 nucleotides align to TRBD1. CDR3 length: 15 residues. Germline CDR1 and CDR2: LNHDA and SQIVND (reference sequence). J lost 8 bases, V lost 3 bases, and 8 bases had no gene match. CDR3 in amino acids: CASSIWTGGAWGYTF. The CDR3 bases are TGTGCCAGTAGTATTTGGACAGGGGGCGCGTGGGGCTACACCTTC.

For the CDR3, the DNA is TGTGCCAGCAGCCCCCCCCGCCGCAGGGAACCTTACGAGCAGTACTTC. Its translation: CASSPPRRREPYEQYF. This rearrangement joins TRBV11-2 to TRBJ2-7, with D perhaps TRBD1 (5 bases). V was clipped by 5 bases and J by 4 bases, with 21 bases between them. This CDR3 has 16 amino acids. Looked up from germline, CDR1 is SGHAT and CDR2 is FQNNGV.

The chain links TRBV5-1 to TRBJ1-5, with a possible D match to TRBD1 (6 bases). The CDR3 runs 15 residues. The ends were cut back, 0 bases at V and 7 bases at J, with 14 bases in the middle. Germline assignment: CDR1 SGHRS and CDR2 YFSETQ. This CDR3 reads CASSLAGDVSQPQHF. The DNA for the CDR3 is TGCGCCAGCAGCTTGGCAGGGGACGTTTCACAGCCCCAGCATTTT.

This clone was detected many times. V usage is TRBV7-2 and J usage is TRBJ2-1; D uncertain. CDR1 is SGHTA and CDR2 is FQGNSA in the germline V gene. The CDR3 runs to 14 residues. Trimming shortened V by 5 bases and J by 3 bases, and 11 bases separated the two germline ends. CDR3 sequence: CASSTQSDYNEQFF. Here the CDR3 DNA reads TGTGCCAGCAGCACCCAGTCCGACTACAATGAGCAGTTCTTC. The complete variable domain, with remaining parts taken from reference TRBV7-2 and TRBJ2-1, reads GAGVSQSPSNKVTEKGKDVELRCDPISGHTALYWYRQSLGQGLEFLIYFQGNSAPDKSGLPSDRFSAERTGGSVSTLTIQRTQQEDSAVYLCASSTQSDYNEQFFGPGTRLTVL.

This sequence joins TRBV11-3 and TRBJ2-2; D is perhaps TRBD1 (6 bases). The CDR3 totals 17 residues. Trimming stripped 5 bases from V and 5 bases from J, with 21 bases between. The V gene's germline CDR1 is SGHNT and CDR2 YENEEA. In DNA form, the CDR3 reads TGTGCCAGCAGCAACGGGGCAGGCAGGGGAGCGACCGGGGAGCTGTTTTTT. Amino acid sequence: CASSNGAGRGATGELFF.

This clone was found a few times. The rearrangement links TRBV6-5 to TRBJ2-7, with a weak D call TRBD1 (6 bases). The germline V and J ends were trimmed by 6 bases and 0 bases, with 15 bases remaining between them. From germline, CDR1 is MNHEY and CDR2 SVGAGI. This CDR3 has 15 amino acids. In DNA form, the CDR3 reads TGTGCCAGCAGCCAGACCGGACAGCGCTCCTACGAGCAGTACGTC. Amino acid sequence: CASSQTGQRSYEQYV.

V gene TRBV20-1 combines with J gene TRBJ1-2, with a tentative D call TRBD1 (5 bases). The CDR3 spans 11 residues. The germline V gene has CDR1 DFQATT and CDR2 SNEGSKA (reference sequence). V shed 6 bases and J shed 3 bases, with 8 bases lying between them. The CDR3 nucleotides are TGCAGTGCCTGGGGGGACTATGGCTACACCTTC. The encoded protein is CSAWGDYGYTF.

The rearrangement links TRBV4-3 to TRBJ2-5; D might be TRBD1 (5 bases). The CDR3 loop spans 15 amino acids. The ends were cut back, 0 bases at V and 2 bases at J, with 10 bases in the middle. Germline CDR1 LGHNA, CDR2 YSLEER. CDR3 amino acids: CASSQERGWQETQYF. CDR3 sequence (DNA): TGCGCCAGCAGCCAAGAAAGGGGCTGGCAAGAGACCCAGTACTTC.

The chain links TRBV3-1 (or the pseudogene TRBV3-2) to TRBJ2-7; 11 positions match TRBD2. CDR3 length: 14 residues. V trimming: 4 bases; J trimming: 1 base; junction bases outside the gene matches: 0. The germline V gene encodes CDR1 LGHDT and CDR2 YNNKEL (reference sequence). CDR3 loop: CASSRTSGSYEQYF. The CDR3 DNA reads as TGTGCCAGCAGCCGGACTAGCGGGTCCTACGAGCAGTACTTC.

The chain joins TRBV2 to TRBJ2-3, with a possible D match to TRBD1 (5 bases). Germline V gene data show CDR1 as SNHLY and CDR2 as FYNNEI. The CDR3 is made up of 16 amino acids. Deletions cut 4 bases from V and 2 bases from J, with 16 bases between. CDR3: CASSVLRGINTDTQYF. The CDR3 DNA reads as TGTGCCAGCAGTGTTCTTAGGGGAATAAACACAGATACGCAGTATTTT.

The chain is built from TRBV24-1 and TRBJ2-1; 14 bases are shared with TRBD2. The V and J ends lost 9 bases and 1 base, in that order; junction bases with no gene match: 4. The CDR3 consists of 16 residues. The germline V gene encodes CDR1 KGHDR and CDR2 SFDVKD. This CDR3 is CATGTSGSLSYNEQFF. DNA for the CDR3: TGTGCCACCGGGACTAGCGGGAGTCTTTCCTACAATGAGCAGTTCTTC.

This chain joins TRBV19 and TRBJ2-5, with 10 bases lining up with TRBD2. CDR3 length equals 13 residues. The ends lost 8 bases at V and 4 bases at J; junction bases unmatched: 4. Looked up from germline, CDR1 is LNHDA and CDR2 is SQIVND (reference sequence). CDR3 DNA sequence: TGTGCCAGTTCTAAGCGGGAGGGAGAGACCCAGTACTTC. Amino acid sequence: CASSKREGETQYF.

V and J are TRBV30 and TRBJ2-1; a possible D gene is TRBD2 (6 bases). V was shortened by 5 bases and J by 6 bases, with 11 bases between the two germline ends. This CDR3 is built from 12 residues. Germline loops: CDR1 GTSNPN, CDR2 SVGIG (reference sequence). The CDR3 nucleotides read TGTGCCTGGGGGCGGGGATCCAATGAGCAGTTCTTC. This translates into CAWGRGSNEQFF.

The rearrangement joins TRBV28 to TRBJ2-5; the D gene is possibly TRBD2 (5 bases). Germline CDR1 and CDR2: MDHEN and SYDVKM. CDR3 length equals 16 residues. V lost 7 bases, J lost 5 bases, and 23 bases lay in between. CDR3 DNA sequence: TGTGCCAGCACCCGAGGGCTCATCCAGGCTGGGGAGACCCAGTACTTC. Its protein is CASTRGLIQAGETQYF.

V gene TRBV18 combines with J gene TRBJ2-2; 14 bases are a match to TRBD2. Germline loops: CDR1 KGHSH, CDR2 LQKENI. V gave up 2 bases and J gave up 8 bases; unmatched junction bases: 4. The CDR3 length is 16 residues. The CDR3: CASSPWGLAGEGELFF. CDR3 DNA sequence: TGTGCCAGCTCACCATGGGGACTAGCGGGAGAAGGGGAGCTGTTTTTT.

This clone appeared a single time. The chain combines TRBV11-3 with TRBJ2-1; 11 bases agree with TRBD2. There are 15 residues in the CDR3. Germline CDR1 reads SGHNT; CDR2 reads YENEEA. V was clipped by 1 base and J by 6 bases; unmatched bases: 2. The CDR3, as DNA: TGTGCCAGCAGCTTAGGACTAGCGGGATCCAATGAGCAGTTCTTC. Protein sequence: CASSLGLAGSNEQFF.

The chain is built from TRBV11-3 and TRBJ2-6; weak D call: TRBD1 (6 bases). This CDR3 region has 17 residues. CDR1 and CDR2 from the germline V gene are SGHNT and YENEEA. The V end was cut by 4 bases, the J end by 0 bases, with 13 bases between. The DNA for the CDR3 is TGTGCCAGCAGCTCCTTCGACAGGCTCTCTGGGGCCAACGTCCTGACTTTC. This translates into CASSSFDRLSGANVLTF.

The rearrangement uses TRBV9 and TRBJ1-2, with 9 bases identical to TRBD1. This CDR3 is built from 15 residues. V was pared by 0 bases and J by 4 bases, with 4 bases of the junction left unmatched. CDR1 and CDR2 from the germline V gene are SGDLS and YYNGEE. CDR3 sequence: CASSVEGQGGYGYTF. DNA of the CDR3: TGTGCCAGCAGCGTAGAGGGACAGGGAGGCTATGGCTACACCTTC.